The 2 T cell receptor beta chains reported below all come from one sample, sequenced in a study of T cell repertoires in cytomegalovirus infection. TCRdb processed the reads anew with MiXCR; each CDR3 protein has one entry. The sample lists about 700,000 distinct CDR3 sequences, around 31% occurring once. Their antigens are not known. The starting material was cultured PBMCs, obtained from culture after CMV antigen stimulation. These receptors all stem from a human donor in good health (CMV status not recorded). Some clones in this sample may be carry-over from other donors' samples.

V is TRBV7-2 and J is TRBJ2-1, with D tentatively TRBD1 or TRBD2 (5 bases each). Germline CDR1 and CDR2: SGHTA and FQGNSA. V was cut by 5 bases and J by 3 bases, with 8 bases left in between. The CDR3 is made up of 13 amino acids. In DNA, the CDR3 is TGTGCCAGCAGCCGGGACGACTACAATGAGCAGTTCTTC. It translates to CASSRDDYNEQFF.

The chain joins TRBV5-1 to TRBJ2-3; D is uncertain. The germline V gene encodes CDR1 SGHRS and CDR2 YFSETQ. Trimming took off 0 bases at V and 0 bases at J, with 8 bases between the two ends. The CDR3 extends over 15 amino acids. The CDR3 is CASSLESPSTDTQYF. The CDR3 nucleotides are TGCGCCAGCAGCTTGGAGTCGCCGAGCACAGATACGCAGTATTTT.